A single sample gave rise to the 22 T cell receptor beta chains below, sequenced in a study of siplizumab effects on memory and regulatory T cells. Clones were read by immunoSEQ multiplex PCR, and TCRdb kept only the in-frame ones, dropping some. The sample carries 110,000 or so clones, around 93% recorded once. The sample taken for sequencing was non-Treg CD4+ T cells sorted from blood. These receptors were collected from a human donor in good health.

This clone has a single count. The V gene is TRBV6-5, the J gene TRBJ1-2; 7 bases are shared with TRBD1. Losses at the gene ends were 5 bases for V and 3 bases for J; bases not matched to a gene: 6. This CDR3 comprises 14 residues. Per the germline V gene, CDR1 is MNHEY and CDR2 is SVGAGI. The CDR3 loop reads CASSERTGDYGYTF. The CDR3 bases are TGTGCCAGCAGTGAACGGACAGGTGACTATGGCTACACCTTC.

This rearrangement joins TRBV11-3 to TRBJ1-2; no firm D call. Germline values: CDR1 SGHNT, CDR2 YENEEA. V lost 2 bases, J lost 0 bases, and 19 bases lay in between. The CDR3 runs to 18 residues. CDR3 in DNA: TGTGCCAGCAGCTTAAGTGGGGTTTACGACCCCTCTAACTATGGCTACACCTTC. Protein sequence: CASSLSGVYDPSNYGYTF. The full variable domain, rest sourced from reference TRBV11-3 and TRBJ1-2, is EAGVVQSPRYKIIEKKQPVAFWCNPISGHNTLYWYLQNLGQGPELLIRYENEEAVDDSQLPKDRFSAERLKGVDSTLKIQPAELGDSAVYLCASSLSGVYDPSNYGYTFGSGTRLTVV.

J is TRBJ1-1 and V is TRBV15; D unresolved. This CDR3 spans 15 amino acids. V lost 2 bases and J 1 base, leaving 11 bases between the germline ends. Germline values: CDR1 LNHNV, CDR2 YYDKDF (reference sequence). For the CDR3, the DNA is TGTGCCACCAGCAGAAACGTCCCGAGGAACACTGAAGCTTTCTTT. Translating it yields CATSRNVPRNTEAFF.

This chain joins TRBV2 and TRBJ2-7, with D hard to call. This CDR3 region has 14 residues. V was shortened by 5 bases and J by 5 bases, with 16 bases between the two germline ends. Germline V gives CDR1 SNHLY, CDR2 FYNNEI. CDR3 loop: CASSWGGGVNEQYF. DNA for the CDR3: TGTGCCAGCAGTTGGGGTGGTGGCGTCAACGAGCAGTACTTC.

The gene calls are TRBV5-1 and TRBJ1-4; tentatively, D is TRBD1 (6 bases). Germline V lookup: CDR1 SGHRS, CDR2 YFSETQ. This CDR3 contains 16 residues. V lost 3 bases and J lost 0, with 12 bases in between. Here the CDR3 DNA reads TGCGCCAGCAGCTCACTTACAGGGACAACTAATGAAAAACTGTTTTTT. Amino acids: CASSSLTGTTNEKLFF.

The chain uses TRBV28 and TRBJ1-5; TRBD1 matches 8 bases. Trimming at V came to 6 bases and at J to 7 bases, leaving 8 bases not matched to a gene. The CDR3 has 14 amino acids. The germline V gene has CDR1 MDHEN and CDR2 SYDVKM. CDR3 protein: CASSLQGGGQPQHF. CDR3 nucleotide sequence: TGTGCCAGCAGCCTACAGGGGGGAGGACAGCCCCAGCATTTT.

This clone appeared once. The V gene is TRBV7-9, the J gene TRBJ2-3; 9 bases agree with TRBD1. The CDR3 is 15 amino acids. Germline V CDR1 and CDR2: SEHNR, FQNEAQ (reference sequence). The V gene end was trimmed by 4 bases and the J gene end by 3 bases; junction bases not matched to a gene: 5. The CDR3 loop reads CASSSGTGITDTQYF. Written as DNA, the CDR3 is TGTGCCAGCAGCTCAGGGACAGGGATTACAGATACGCAGTATTTT.

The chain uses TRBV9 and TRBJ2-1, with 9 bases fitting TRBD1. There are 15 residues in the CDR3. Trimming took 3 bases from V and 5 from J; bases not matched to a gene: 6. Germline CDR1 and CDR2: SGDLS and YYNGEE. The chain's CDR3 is CASSARDRDHNEQFF. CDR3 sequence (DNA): TGTGCCAGCAGCGCCCGGGACAGGGACCACAATGAGCAGTTCTTC.

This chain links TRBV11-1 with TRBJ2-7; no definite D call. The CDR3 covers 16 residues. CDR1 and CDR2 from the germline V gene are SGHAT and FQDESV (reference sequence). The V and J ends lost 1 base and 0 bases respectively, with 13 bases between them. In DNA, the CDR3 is TGTGCCAGCAGCTTAGGACACGTCCTTAGCTCCTACGAGCAGTACTTC. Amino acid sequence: CASSLGHVLSSYEQYF.

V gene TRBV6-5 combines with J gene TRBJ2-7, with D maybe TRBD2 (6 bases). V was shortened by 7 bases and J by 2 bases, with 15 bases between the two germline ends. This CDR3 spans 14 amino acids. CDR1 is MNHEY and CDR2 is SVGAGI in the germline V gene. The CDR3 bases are TGTGCCAGCACTAACCCGGGACTTCCCTACGAGCAGTACTTC. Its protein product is CASTNPGLPYEQYF.

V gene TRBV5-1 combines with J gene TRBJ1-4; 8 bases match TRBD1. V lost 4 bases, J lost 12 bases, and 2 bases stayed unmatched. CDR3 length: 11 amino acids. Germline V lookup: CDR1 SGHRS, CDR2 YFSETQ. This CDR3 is CASSLDRELFF. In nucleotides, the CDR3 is TGCGCCAGCAGCCTGGACAGGGAACTGTTTTTT. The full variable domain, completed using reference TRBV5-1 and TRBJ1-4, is KAGVTQTPRYLIKTRGQQVTLSCSPISGHRSVSWYQQTPGQGLQFLFEYFSETQRNKGNFPGRFSGRQFSNSRSEMNVSTLELGDSALYLCASSLDRELFFGSGTQLSVL.

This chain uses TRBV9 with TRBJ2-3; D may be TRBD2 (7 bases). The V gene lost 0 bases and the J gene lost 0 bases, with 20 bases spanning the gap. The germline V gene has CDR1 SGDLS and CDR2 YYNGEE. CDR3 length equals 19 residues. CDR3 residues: CASSVEGAAGATSTDTQYF. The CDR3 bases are TGTGCCAGCAGCGTAGAGGGCGCGGCGGGGGCTACTAGCACAGATACGCAGTATTTT.

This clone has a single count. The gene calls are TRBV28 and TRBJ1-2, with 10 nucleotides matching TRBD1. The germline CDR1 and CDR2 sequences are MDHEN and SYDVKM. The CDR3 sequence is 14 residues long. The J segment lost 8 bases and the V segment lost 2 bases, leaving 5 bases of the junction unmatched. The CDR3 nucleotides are TGTGCCAGCAGTTTAGGGACAGGGGCCTACGGCTACACCTTC. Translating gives CASSLGTGAYGYTF.

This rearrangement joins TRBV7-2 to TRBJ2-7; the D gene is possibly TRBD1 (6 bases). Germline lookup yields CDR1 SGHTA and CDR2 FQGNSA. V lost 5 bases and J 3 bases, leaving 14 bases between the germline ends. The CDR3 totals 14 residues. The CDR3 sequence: CASSLYLDSYEQYF. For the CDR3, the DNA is TGTGCCAGCAGCCTATATCTGGACAGCTACGAGCAGTACTTC.

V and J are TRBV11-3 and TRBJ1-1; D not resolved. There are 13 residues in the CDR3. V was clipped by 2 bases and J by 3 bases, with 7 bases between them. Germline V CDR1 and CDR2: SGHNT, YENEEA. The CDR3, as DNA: TGTGCCAGCAGCTTATCAGATTACACTGAAGCTTTCTTT. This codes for CASSLSDYTEAFF.

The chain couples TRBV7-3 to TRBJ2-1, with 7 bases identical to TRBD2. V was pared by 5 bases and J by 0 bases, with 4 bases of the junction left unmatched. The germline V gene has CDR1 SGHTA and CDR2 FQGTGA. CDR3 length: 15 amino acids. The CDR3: CASSLAVGSYNEQFF. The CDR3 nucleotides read TGTGCCAGCAGCCTAGCGGTGGGCTCCTACAATGAGCAGTTCTTC.

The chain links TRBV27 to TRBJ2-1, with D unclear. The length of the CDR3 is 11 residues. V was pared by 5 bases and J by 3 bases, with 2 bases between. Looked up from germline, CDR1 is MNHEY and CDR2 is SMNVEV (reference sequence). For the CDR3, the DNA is TGTGCCAGCAGTCTCTACAATGAGCAGTTCTTC. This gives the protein CASSLYNEQFF.

CDR3 in DNA: TGCGCCAGCAGCTTGGTTGTCAGCCGATATGGCTACACCTTC. It yields the protein CASSLVVSRYGYTF. V gene TRBV5-1 combines with J gene TRBJ1-2; D gene ambiguous. Per the germline V gene, CDR1 is SGHRS and CDR2 is YFSETQ. This CDR3 has 14 amino acids. V was cut by 0 bases and J by 5 bases, with 11 bases left in between. The whole variable domain, filled in from reference TRBV5-1 and TRBJ1-2, reads KAGVTQTPRYLIKTRGQQVTLSCSPISGHRSVSWYQQTPGQGLQFLFEYFSETQRNKGNFPGRFSGRQFSNSRSEMNVSTLELGDSALYLCASSLVVSRYGYTFGSGTRLTVV.

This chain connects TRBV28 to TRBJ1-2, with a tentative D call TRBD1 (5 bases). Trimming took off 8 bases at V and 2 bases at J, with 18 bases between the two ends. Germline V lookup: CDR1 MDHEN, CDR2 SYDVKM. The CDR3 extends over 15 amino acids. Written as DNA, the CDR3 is TGTGCCAGCTGTCCCCAAGGGGCGGAAAACTATGGCTACACCTTC. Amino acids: CASCPQGAENYGYTF.

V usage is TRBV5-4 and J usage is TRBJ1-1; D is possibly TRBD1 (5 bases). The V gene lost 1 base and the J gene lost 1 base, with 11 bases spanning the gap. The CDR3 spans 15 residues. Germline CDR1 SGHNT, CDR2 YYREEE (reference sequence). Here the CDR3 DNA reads TGTGCCAGCAGCTTGCCCGGACACCAGAACACTGAAGCTTTCTTT. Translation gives CASSLPGHQNTEAFF. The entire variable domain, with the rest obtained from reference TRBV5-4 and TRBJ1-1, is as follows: ETGVTQSPTHLIKTRGQQVTLRCSSQSGHNTVSWYQQALGQGPQFIFQYYREEENGRGNFPPRFSGLQFPNYSSELNVNALELDDSALYLCASSLPGHQNTEAFFGQGTRLTVV.

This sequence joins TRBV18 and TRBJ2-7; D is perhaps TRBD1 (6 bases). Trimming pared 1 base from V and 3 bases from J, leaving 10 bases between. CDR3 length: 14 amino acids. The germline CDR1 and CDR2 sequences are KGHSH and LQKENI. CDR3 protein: CASSPRQDYYEQYF. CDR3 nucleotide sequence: TGTGCCAGCTCACCACGACAGGATTACTACGAGCAGTACTTC.

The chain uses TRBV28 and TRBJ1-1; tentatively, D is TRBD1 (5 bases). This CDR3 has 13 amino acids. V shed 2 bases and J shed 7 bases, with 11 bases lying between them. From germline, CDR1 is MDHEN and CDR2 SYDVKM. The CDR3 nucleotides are TGTGCCAGCAGTTTAGGAGGGGTCATTGAAGCTTTCTTT. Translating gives CASSLGGVIEAFF.